This T cell receptor beta chain was identified in a study of T-cell reconstitution after alpha-beta-depleted transplantation in children (dated by TCRdb to the mid-2010s). The study in broad terms: Using TCR repertoire profiling, the study quantitatively followed how T-cell immune reconstitution unfolded in children after TCRalphabeta/CD19-depleted allogeneic hematopoietic cell transplantation.

This clonotype occurred many times. No cognate antigen has been identified for it. Qualities for individual bases were not recorded, and no much larger clone is one base off. The sample's treatment or condition, from its label and the paper: allogeneic hematopoietic cell transplantation with graft depleted of TCRalphabeta T cells and CD19 B cells. The children who served as transplant recipients had been given grafts of TCRalphabeta/CD19-depleted allogeneic hematopoietic cells. Libraries were built with PCR. The reads were generated on an Illumina HiSeq 2500. TCR libraries were prepared with molecular barcoding, using unique molecular identifiers to normalize TCRbeta repertoire quantification. TCRdb itself trimmed the public reads at Q25 with fastp, ran MiXCR and retained productive beta chains. Entries that share a CDR3 protein sequence are merged under the most common genes and DNA. A total of about 640,000 distinct CDR3 sequences appear in this sample, around 13% of them only once. The ten largest clones capture about 2.2% of the sample.

The germline V gene specifies MDHEN as CDR1 and SYDVKM as CDR2. Measured from the cysteine to the phenylalanine, the CDR3 is 15 residues long. Only the CDR3 DNA stays, 45 bases, in frame from base 1. At the junction V is shortened by 3 bases and J by 2 bases, with 13 bases in between. What the research found in general, with its limitations: The frequencies of hyperexpanded clones fell over the following months, and after one year, T-cell counts and TCRbeta diversity were mostly attributed to newly produced T cells. The high TCRbeta diversity at day 60 in some patients was ascribed to recipient T cells and intrathymic progenitors that had survived conditioning. The apparently early alphabetaT-cell count recovery about two months after transplant was reportedly dependent on only several hundred rapidly expanded clones derived from non-depleted graft cells.

The receptor was isolated from a male patient aged 10 to 17 who had a stem cell transplant for acute myeloid leukemia, so the T cells may come from the graft donor. Here the sequenced sample was PBMCs, mostly from graft donor cells, taken 360 days after TCRalphabeta/CD19-depleted stem cell transplant. Recombination joined TRBV28 with TRBJ2-5; no D gene call is confident. The DNA sequence is as follows: TGTGCCAGCAGTTTTGCGCTCGGGCAGCAAGAGACCCAGTACTTC. Its protein reads: CASSFALGQQETQYF.